Listed below are T cell receptor beta chains from one sample, sequenced in a study of blood T cells in healthy people across ages. Each CDR3 protein gets one entry after TCRdb re-called the 5' RACE reads with MiXCR. The sample lists about 380,000 distinct CDR3 sequences; 45% to 60% were seen once. The material sequenced was blood. The receptors derive from a man in his 60s in good health. The CDR3 runs from the conserved cysteine through the conserved F or W. D genes are given only for firm matches. Rows may omit the clone size; those that give it use once, few, many or a size class.

cdr3_aa cdr3_nt j_call clone_size v_call cdr3_length d_call
CASSLSGGRDRSYEQYF TGTGCCAGCAGCTTAAGCGGAGGGCGGGACAGATCCTACGAGCAGTACTTC TRBJ2-7 - TRBV7-9 17 -
CASSPGDRGEAFF TGTGCCAGCAGCCCAGGGGACAGGGGGGAAGCTTTCTTT TRBJ1-1 - TRBV7-2 13 TRBD1
CASKLPGQNNSPLHF TGTGCCAGCAAACTCCCGGGACAGAATAATTCACCCCTCCACTTT TRBJ1-6 few TRBV28 15 TRBD1
CSARVDRGSGEQYF TGCAGTGCTAGAGTGGATAGGGGGTCCGGGGAGCAGTACTTC TRBJ2-7 once TRBV20-1 14 -
CASSGRLGVPNYGYTF TGTGCCAGCAGCGGACGCTTGGGAGTTCCTAACTATGGCTACACCTTC TRBJ1-2 many TRBV7-2 16 -
CASSLPPAGWEETQYF TGTGCCAGCAGCTTACCTCCAGCGGGGTGGGAAGAGACCCAGTACTTC TRBJ2-5 once TRBV11-2 16 TRBD2
CSARALAKNIQYF TGCAGTGCTAGGGCCCTAGCCAAAAACATTCAGTACTTC TRBJ2-4 - TRBV20-1 13 -
CASSPRTITDTQYF TGTGCCAGCAGCCCGCGGACTATCACAGATACGCAGTATTTT TRBJ2-3 - TRBV7-9 14 -
CSVVQIQETQYF TGCAGCGTTGTACAAATCCAAGAGACCCAGTACTTC TRBJ2-5 - TRBV29-1 12 -
CASSPPYRFLTYEQYF TGTGCCAGCAGCCCACCCTACAGGTTCCTAACCTACGAGCAGTACTTC TRBJ2-7 - TRBV5-5 16 -
CASSNAGGSMNTEAFF TGTGCCAGCAGCAACGCGGGCGGCAGCATGAACACTGAAGCTTTCTTT TRBJ1-1 - TRBV3-1 16 -
CASSWNRAADTQYF TGTGCCAGCAGTTGGAACAGGGCGGCAGATACGCAGTATTTT TRBJ2-3 few TRBV6-5 14 -
CASRYRRTQGDTQYF TGTGCCAGCAGATATAGGAGAACCCAGGGGGATACGCAGTATTTT TRBJ2-3 once TRBV7-2 15 -
CASISPTGYEQYF TGTGCCAGCATTTCACCGACGGGATACGAGCAGTACTTC TRBJ2-7 few TRBV6-5 13 -
CSATTGLTYGYTF TGCAGTGCAACAACCGGTTTGACCTATGGCTACACCTTC TRBJ1-2 - TRBV20-1 13 -
CSVARQEIYEQYF TGCAGCGTTGCTCGACAGGAGATCTACGAGCAGTACTTC TRBJ2-7 - TRBV29-1 13 -
CASSLRPSGSGVTQYF TGTGCCAGCAGTTTAAGGCCTAGCGGGAGTGGGGTGACCCAGTACTTC TRBJ2-5 - TRBV12-3/TRBV12-4 16 TRBD2
CASSWLTYLEAFF TGTGCCAGCAGCTGGCTGACGTACCTAGAAGCTTTCTTT TRBJ1-1 few TRBV7-3 13 -
CASSPSVGTQYF TGTGCCAGCAGCCCGTCCGTGGGGACCCAGTACTTC TRBJ2-5 few TRBV7-2 12 -
CASSLMVGSYNSPFHF TGTGCCAGCAGTCTTATGGTAGGATCCTATAATTCACCCTTCCACTTT TRBJ1-6 - TRBV5-4 16 -
CSARDLAGPQSTDTQYF TGCAGTGCTAGAGATCTAGCGGGACCTCAGAGCACAGATACGCAGTATTTT TRBJ2-3 - TRBV20-1 17 TRBD2
CASRGSGDTQYF TGTGCCAGCAGGGGCTCGGGAGATACGCAGTATTTT TRBJ2-3 - TRBV7-9 12 -
CASSTGTGGYF TGTGCCAGCAGTACTGGGACAGGGGGGTACTTC TRBJ2-7 many TRBV12-3/TRBV12-4 11 TRBD1
CASSPLLYNEQFF TGTGCCAGTAGCCCCCTACTGTACAATGAGCAGTTCTTC TRBJ2-1 few TRBV19 13 -
CASSLSGRPLLAGFFNEQFF TGTGCCAGCAGTTTATCGGGGCGCCCTCTACTAGCGGGATTTTTCAATGAGCAGTTCTTC TRBJ2-1 - TRBV27 20 TRBD2
CASSEHSGSSYNEQFF TGTGCCAGCAGTGAGCACAGCGGTAGCTCCTACAATGAGCAGTTCTTC TRBJ2-1 - TRBV25-1 16 -
CASRPRAVNTEAFF TGCGCCAGCCGTCCCCGGGCGGTAAACACTGAAGCTTTCTTT TRBJ1-1 once TRBV5-1 14 -
CASSGRGAHYSEQYF TGTGCCAGCAGTGGCAGGGGCGCCCACTACAGCGAGCAGTACTTC TRBJ2-7 - TRBV6-1 15 -
CASSYKGVDSFNSPLHF TGTGCCAGCAGTTACAAGGGAGTGGACAGCTTTAATTCACCCCTCCACTTT TRBJ1-6 - TRBV6-5 17 -
CASSSRTSGSNPRQFF TGTGCCAGCAGCTCCCGGACTAGCGGGAGTAATCCTCGGCAGTTCTTC TRBJ2-1 few TRBV7-2 16 TRBD2
CASSLGGDTGELFF TGTGCCAGCAGTTTAGGAGGCGACACCGGGGAGCTGTTTTTT TRBJ2-2 once TRBV12-3/TRBV12-4 14 -
CASSLGQMNTGELFF TGCGCCAGCAGCTTGGGACAGATGAACACCGGGGAGCTGTTTTTT TRBJ2-2 - TRBV5-1 15 -
CSASSRLISYNEQFF TGCAGTGCTAGTTCCCGCCTCATCTCCTACAATGAGCAGTTCTTC TRBJ2-1 many TRBV20-1 15 -
CASSVWDQPQHF TGTGCCAGCAGCGTATGGGATCAGCCCCAGCATTTT TRBJ1-5 - TRBV9 12 -
CSVEAWGQGAADEQFF TGCAGCGTTGAAGCATGGGGACAGGGGGCCGCGGATGAGCAGTTCTTC TRBJ2-1 - TRBV29-1 16 TRBD1
CASSFARGRLNEQFF TGTGCCAGCAGCTTTGCTAGGGGGCGGCTCAATGAGCAGTTCTTC TRBJ2-1 - TRBV7-9 15 TRBD1
CSARAGVETQYF TGCAGTGCTAGAGCGGGGGTGGAGACCCAGTACTTC TRBJ2-5 many TRBV20-1 12 -
CASSPNPRVDSPLHF TGTGCCAGCAGTCCCAACCCCAGGGTAGATTCACCCCTCCACTTT TRBJ1-6 - TRBV27 15 -
CASSLDGLASYEQYF TGTGCCAGCAGCTTAGATGGACTAGCGTCTTACGAGCAGTACTTC TRBJ2-7 - TRBV7-9 15 TRBD2
CASSLAGNPNYGYTF TGCGCCAGCAGCTTGGCTGGCAACCCCAACTATGGCTACACCTTC TRBJ1-2 few TRBV5-1 15 -
CASSEWWGPTYEQYF TGTGCCAGCAGTGAATGGTGGGGCCCCACCTACGAGCAGTACTTC TRBJ2-7 few TRBV2 15 -